This T cell receptor (beta chain) comes out of a study of breast tumors, draining lymph nodes, adjacent tissues. Germline-derived CDR1 and CDR2 are SEHNR and FQNEAQ (reference sequence). The CDR3 totals 15 residues. Trimming removed 4 bases from V and 2 bases from J; junction bases left unmatched: 6. MiXCR was run by TCRdb on the multiplex PCR reads, yielding one entry per CDR3 protein. The table records approximately 130,000 distinct CDR3 sequences, less than 25% of them present only once. Breast cancer patients provided tissue from their axillary draining lymph nodes. This clonotype has only one observation.

The gene calls are TRBV7-9 and TRBJ1-2; 8 nucleotides align to TRBD1. The specimen was axillary lymph node tissue. This sequence was found in a female donor with breast cancer. Some clones in this sample may be carry-over from other donors' samples. The CDR3 nucleotides are TGTGCCAGCAGCTCTGGACAGGGCACAAACTATGGCTACACCTTC. Residues: CASSSGQGTNYGYTF.